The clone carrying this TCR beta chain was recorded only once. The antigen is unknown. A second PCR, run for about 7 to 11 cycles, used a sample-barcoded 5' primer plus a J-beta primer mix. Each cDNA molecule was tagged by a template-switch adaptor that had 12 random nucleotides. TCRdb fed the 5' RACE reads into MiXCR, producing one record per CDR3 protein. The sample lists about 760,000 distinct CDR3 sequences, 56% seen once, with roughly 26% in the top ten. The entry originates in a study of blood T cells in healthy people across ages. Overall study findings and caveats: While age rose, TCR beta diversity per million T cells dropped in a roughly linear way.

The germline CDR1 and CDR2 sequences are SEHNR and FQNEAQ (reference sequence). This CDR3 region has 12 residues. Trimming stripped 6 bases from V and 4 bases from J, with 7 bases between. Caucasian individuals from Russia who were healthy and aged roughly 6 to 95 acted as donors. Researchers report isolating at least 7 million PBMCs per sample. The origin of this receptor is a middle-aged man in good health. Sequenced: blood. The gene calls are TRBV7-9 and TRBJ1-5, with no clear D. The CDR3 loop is CASSNNNQPQHF. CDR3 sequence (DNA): TGTGCCAGCAGTAATAATAATCAGCCCCAGCATTTT.